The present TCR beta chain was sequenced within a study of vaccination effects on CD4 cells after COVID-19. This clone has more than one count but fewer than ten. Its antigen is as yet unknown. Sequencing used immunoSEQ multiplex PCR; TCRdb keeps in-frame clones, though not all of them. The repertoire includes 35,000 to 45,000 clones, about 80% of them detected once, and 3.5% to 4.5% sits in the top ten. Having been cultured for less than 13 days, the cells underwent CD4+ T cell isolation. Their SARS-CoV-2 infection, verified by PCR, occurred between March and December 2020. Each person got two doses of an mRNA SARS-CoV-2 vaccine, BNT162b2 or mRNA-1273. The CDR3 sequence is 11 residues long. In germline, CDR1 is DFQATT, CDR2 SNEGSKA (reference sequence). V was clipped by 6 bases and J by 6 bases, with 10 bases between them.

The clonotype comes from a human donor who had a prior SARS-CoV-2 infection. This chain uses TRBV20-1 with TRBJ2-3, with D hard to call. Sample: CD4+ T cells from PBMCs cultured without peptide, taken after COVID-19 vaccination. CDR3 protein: CSASSGDTQYF. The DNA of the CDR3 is TGCAGTGCAAGCTCTGGTGATACGCAGTATTTT.